What follows are 21 T cell receptor beta chains derived from one specimen sequenced in a study of blood T cell repertoires in COVID-19. Generated by immunoSEQ multiplex PCR, the TCRdb table keeps only in-frame clones and is missing some. Of some 350,000 clones in the sample, about nine tenths were seen once. Sequenced input: peripheral blood. The receptors shown here come from a woman aged 45-65 years with COVID-19, enrolled during active disease.

V usage is TRBV6-5 and J usage is TRBJ2-5; D may be TRBD2 (5 bases). In germline, CDR1 is MNHEY, CDR2 SVGAGI. The CDR3 runs 13 residues. V dropped 5 bases and J dropped 4 bases, with 11 bases sitting between them. CDR3 region: CASSRDLTETQYF. The CDR3 DNA follows: TGTGCCAGCAGTCGGGATCTAACAGAGACCCAGTACTTC.

The chain has TRBV6-5 and TRBJ2-1, with a tentative D call TRBD1 (6 bases). Germline V gene sequence: CDR1 MNHEY, CDR2 SVGAGI. V lost 10 bases and J lost 3, with 13 bases in between. The CDR3 consists of 13 residues. DNA of the CDR3: TGTGCCACCACGGGACAACTCTACAATGAGCAGTTCTTC. This translates into CATTGQLYNEQFF.

The CDR3 sequence: CASSPNSSPEPLHF. As DNA, the CDR3 is TGTGCCAGCTCACCAAATTCGTCCCCAGAACCCCTCCACTTT. The rearrangement uses TRBV18 and TRBJ1-6; no firm D call. Trimming removed 2 bases at V and 12 bases at J, with 14 bases between. The germline V gene encodes CDR1 KGHSH and CDR2 LQKENI. The CDR3 has 14 amino acids. Together with reference TRBV18 and TRBJ1-6, the CDR3 gives the full variable domain: NAGVMQNPRHLVRRRGQEARLRCSPMKGHSHVYWYRQLPEEGLKFMVYLQKENIIDESGMPKERFSAEFPKEGPSILRIQQVVRGDSAAYFCASSPNSSPEPLHFGNGTRLTVT.

The J gene is TRBJ2-2, the V gene TRBV10-3, with a weak D call TRBD1 (6 bases). V was trimmed by 4 bases and J by 4 bases, leaving 7 bases between them. The CDR3 covers 13 residues. Germline assignment: CDR1 ENHRY and CDR2 SYGVKD. CDR3 in DNA: TGTGCCATCAGTGGGACAGTCACCGGGGAGCTGTTTTTT. Protein product: CAISGTVTGELFF.

This clone was seen just once. The CDR3 DNA reads as TGTGCCAGCGTACCAGGGGGGAACACTGAAGCTTTCTTT. Its translation is CASVPGGNTEAFF. This chain connects TRBV12-3 or TRBV12-4 to TRBJ1-1, with 7 bases that match TRBD1. CDR3 length: 13 residues. The V gene end was trimmed by 8 bases and the J gene end by 1 base; junction bases not matched to a gene: 4.

This chain uses TRBV5-6 with TRBJ2-7, with TRBD1 matching over 11 bases. Losses at the gene ends were 3 bases for V and 3 bases for J; bases not matched to a gene: 5. CDR1 is SGHDT, CDR2 YYEEEE, per germline. This CDR3 contains 15 residues. This chain's CDR3 is CASSSGTGGLYEQYF. In DNA form, the CDR3 reads TGTGCCAGCAGCTCCGGGACAGGGGGTCTCTACGAGCAGTACTTC.

CDR3 in amino acids: CASRKTGSNEQFF. The DNA of the CDR3 is TGTGCCAGCAGAAAAACAGGGTCCAATGAGCAGTTCTTC. The gene calls are TRBV6-5 and TRBJ2-1, with D possibly TRBD1 on 6 matching bases. Germline CDR1 is MNHEY and CDR2 is SVGAGI. The CDR3 consists of 13 residues. V was shortened by 6 bases and J by 6 bases, with 12 bases between the two germline ends.

V and J are TRBV7-9 and TRBJ1-5; TRBD1 agrees at 7 bases. Germline V gene lookup returns CDR1 SEHNR and CDR2 FQNEAQ (reference sequence). This CDR3 has 16 amino acids. The V segment lost 2 bases and the J segment 2 bases; nucleotides outside the gene matches: 6. The CDR3 nucleotides are TGTGCCAGCAGCTTAAGTCGAGGACAGGGCAATCAGCCCCAGCATTTT. Protein product: CASSLSRGQGNQPQHF.

This sequence joins TRBV30 and TRBJ1-2, with 10 positions matching TRBD1. This CDR3 comprises 13 residues. Germline loops: CDR1 GTSNPN, CDR2 SVGIG (reference sequence). V shed 5 bases, J shed 6 bases, and the junction held 6 bases outside the gene matches. The CDR3 DNA reads TGTGCCTGGGGGGGACAGGGGAATGATGGCTACACCTTC. Protein sequence: CAWGGQGNDGYTF.

The CDR3 loop is CASSIRKYGQGSTDTQYF. The CDR3 nucleotides read TGTGCCAGTAGTATTCGGAAATATGGACAGGGTAGCACAGATACGCAGTATTTT. The chain employs TRBV19 and TRBJ2-3; TRBD1 matches at 8 bases. This CDR3 contains 18 residues. V shed 3 bases and J 0 bases; nucleotides not matched to a gene: 11. Germline CDR1 and CDR2: LNHDA and SQIVND (reference sequence).

The V gene is TRBV6-2 or TRBV6-3, the J gene TRBJ2-6, with D uncertain. The CDR3 is made up of 13 amino acids. From germline, CDR1 is MNHEY and CDR2 SVGEGT. Deletions cut 5 bases from V and 0 bases from J, with 2 bases between. The CDR3 protein is CASSRSGANVLTF. In DNA, the CDR3 is TGTGCCAGCAGTCGCTCTGGGGCCAACGTCCTGACTTTC.

This chain joins TRBV20-1 and TRBJ2-7; D is uncertain. Germline V gives CDR1 DFQATT, CDR2 SNEGSKA (reference sequence). V was trimmed by 5 bases and J by 1 base, leaving 6 bases between them. The CDR3 consists of 11 residues. CDR3 in DNA: TGCAGTGCTGAGACTTCCTACGAGCAGTACTTC. It encodes CSAETSYEQYF.

The chain couples TRBV3-1 (or the pseudogene TRBV3-2) to TRBJ1-2; TRBD1 matches at 8 bases. CDR3 size: 16 residues. With V trimmed by 2 bases and J by 10 bases, 15 bases remained unmatched. CDR1 is LGHDT, CDR2 YNNKEL, per germline (reference sequence). This CDR3 is CASSQHGQGELGDYTF. CDR3 coding DNA: TGTGCCAGCAGCCAACACGGACAGGGAGAGTTAGGGGACTACACCTTC.

The V gene is TRBV6-5, the J gene TRBJ1-6; 7 bases map to TRBD1. The germline CDR1 and CDR2 sequences are MNHEY and SVGAGI. The CDR3 length is 15 residues. V was pared by 5 bases and J by 6 bases, with 7 bases of the junction left unmatched. CDR3 DNA: TGTGCCAGCAGTAATCGGGCAGGGGGTAATTCACCCCTCCACTTT. Protein sequence: CASSNRAGGNSPLHF.

The gene calls are TRBV19 and TRBJ2-1; 12 bases agree with TRBD2. The CDR3 sequence is 15 residues long. With V trimmed by 2 bases and J by 7 bases, 3 bases remained unmatched. Germline V CDR1 and CDR2: LNHDA, SQIVND (reference sequence). The CDR3 DNA is TGTGCCAGTAGTATAACTAGCGGGAGGAATAATGAGCAGTTCTTC. Amino acid sequence: CASSITSGRNNEQFF.

The chain employs TRBV6-4 and TRBJ2-1; unclear D gene. The CDR3 is 14 amino acids. V gave up 4 bases and J gave up 5 bases, with 12 bases separating them. Germline V gene sequence: CDR1 MRHNA, CDR2 SNTAGT. CDR3 protein: CASSGKLNNNEQFF. CDR3 nucleotide sequence: TGTGCCAGCAGTGGCAAACTAAATAACAATGAGCAGTTCTTC.

V gene TRBV30 combines with J gene TRBJ2-2, with TRBD2 identical over 7 bases. The CDR3 length is 15 residues. V trimming: 3 bases; J trimming: 6 bases; junction bases outside the gene matches: 10. The V gene's germline CDR1 is GTSNPN and CDR2 SVGIG (reference sequence). The CDR3 bases are TGTGCCTGGAGGGTGAGCGGGACCTGGGCCGGGGAGCTGTTTTTT. This codes for CAWRVSGTWAGELFF.

The chain links TRBV3-1 (or the pseudogene TRBV3-2) to TRBJ1-3; D unclear. Trimming took off 4 bases at V and 2 bases at J, with 12 bases between the two ends. The CDR3 sequence is 15 residues long. Per germline, CDR1 LGHDT and CDR2 YNNKEL (reference sequence). The CDR3 is CASSPLLSAGNTIYF. Written as DNA, the CDR3 is TGTGCCAGCAGCCCTCTCCTGTCGGCTGGAAACACCATATATTTT.

This chain joins TRBV7-9 and TRBJ1-1; 8 bases are a match to TRBD1. The CDR3 is made up of 15 amino acids. CDR1 is SEHNR and CDR2 is FQNEAQ in the germline V gene (reference sequence). V gave up 0 bases and J gave up 7 bases; unmatched junction bases: 7. CDR3 protein: CASSLAQGAQGEAFF. The CDR3 DNA is TGTGCCAGCAGCTTAGCTCAGGGGGCGCAGGGTGAAGCTTTCTTT.

The chain joins TRBV5-6 to TRBJ2-1, with TRBD2 matching 9 bases. The V and J ends lost 4 bases and 0 bases, in that order; junction bases with no gene match: 5. Germline V gene lookup returns CDR1 SGHDT and CDR2 YYEEEE. The CDR3 runs 16 residues. CDR3 region: CASSRLAVNSYNEQFF. CDR3 coding DNA: TGTGCCAGCAGCCGACTAGCGGTCAACTCCTACAATGAGCAGTTCTTC.

The CDR3, as DNA: TGTGCCAGCACCTACTTTGCCGGGGAGGGCTACGAGCAGTACTTC. Its translation: CASTYFAGEGYEQYF. This rearrangement joins TRBV7-9 to TRBJ2-7, with 7 positions matching TRBD2. Germline V gene lookup returns CDR1 SEHNR and CDR2 FQNEAQ (reference sequence). V was pared by 7 bases and J by 3 bases, with 12 bases of the junction left unmatched. CDR3 length: 15 amino acids.